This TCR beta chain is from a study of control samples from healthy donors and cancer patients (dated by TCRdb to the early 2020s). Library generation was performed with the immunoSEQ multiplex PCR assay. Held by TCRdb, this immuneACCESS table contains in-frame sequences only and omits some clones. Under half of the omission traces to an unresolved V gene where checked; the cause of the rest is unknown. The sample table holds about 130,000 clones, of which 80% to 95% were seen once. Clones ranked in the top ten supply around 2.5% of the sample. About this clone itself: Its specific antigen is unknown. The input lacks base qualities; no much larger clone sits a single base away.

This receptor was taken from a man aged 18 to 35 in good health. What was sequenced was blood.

For the CDR3, the sequence is CASSLRVGFYEQYF. The DNA is TGCGCCAGCAGCTTGAGGGTGGGGTTCTACGAGCAGTACTTC. The rearranged chain carries TRBV5-1 and TRBJ2-7, with no D gene named confidently. From its cysteine to its phenylalanine, the CDR3 spans 14 amino acids. The entry retains the CDR3 DNA only, 42 bases that are in frame from base 1. Reading the germline V gene gives CDR1 SGHRS and CDR2 YFSETQ. V is pared back by 1 base and J by 3 bases, with 11 bases lying between the germline termini.